These T cell receptor beta chains were read from a single sample in a study of shared clonotypes between healthy human individuals. TCRdb's table, derived via immunoSEQ multiplex PCR, lists solely in-frame clones and lacks some. Seen here are a few hundred thousand clones, around 81% observed once, and the top ten hold around 13%. The specimen sequenced was PBMCs. Every receptor here comes from a woman aged 40-49 years in good health. Some clones in this sample may be carry-over from other donors' samples. Both conserved end residues are part of each CDR3. A D gene is named only where the DNA matches it firmly. Only part of the rows carry a size: once, few, many, or a class if the clone is expanded.

v_call	d_call	clone_size	j_call	cdr3_nt	cdr3_aa
TRBV2	TRBD2	NA	TRBJ2-2	TGTGCCAGCAGTCAGAGCGGGAGGGCCAGAACCGGGGAGCTGTTTTTT	CASSQSGRARTGELFF
TRBV7-8	NA	NA	TRBJ2-7	TGTGCCAGCAGCTTTGGGGCGGGCTACGAGCAGTACTTC	CASSFGAGYEQYF
TRBV14	NA	NA	TRBJ1-1	TGTGCCAGCAGCCAGCTAAACTCGGCGGGGGCTTTCTTT	CASSQLNSAGAFF
TRBV6-1	NA	many	TRBJ1-4	TGTGCCAGCAGTGATGGCGCGGGGTCCAATGAAAAACTGTTTTTT	CASSDGAGSNEKLFF
TRBV2	NA	NA	TRBJ1-4	TGTGCCAGCAATTTGAATAGGGCGGGTGAAAAACTGTTTTTT	CASNLNRAGEKLFF
TRBV19	NA	NA	TRBJ2-3	TGTGCCAGTAGTCCCAGGACATCCCAAAGGATCTCTGTCACGCAGTATTTT	CASSPRTSQRISVTQYF
TRBV7-9	NA	NA	TRBJ1-2	TGTGCCAGCAGTCCGCGGGGGTGGATCTATGGCTACACCTTC	CASSPRGWIYGYTF
TRBV28	NA	NA	TRBJ1-5	TGTGCCAGCAGATCGGGGCAGATAAATCAGCCCCAGCATTTT	CASRSGQINQPQHF
TRBV6-1	NA	NA	TRBJ1-5	TGTGCCAGCAGTGAACACTTCAATCAGCCCCAGCATTTT	CASSEHFNQPQHF
TRBV14	NA	NA	TRBJ2-6	TGTGCCAGCAGCCAAGTCAGAGGGTCTGGGGCCAACGTCCTGACTTTC	CASSQVRGSGANVLTF
TRBV7-6	NA	NA	TRBJ2-7	TGTGCCAGCAGCCTTGGAAACGAGCAGTACTTC	CASSLGNEQYF
TRBV29-1	TRBD1	NA	TRBJ1-3	TGCAGCGTCACAGGGGGCTTCGGAAACACCATATATTTT	CSVTGGFGNTIYF
TRBV18	NA	NA	TRBJ1-6	TGTGCCAGCGCAGAGTTGGCAAATTCACCCCTCCACTTT	CASAELANSPLHF
TRBV28	TRBD1	NA	TRBJ1-2	TGTGCCAGCAGCTGGACAGGGACTAACTATGGCTACACCTTC	CASSWTGTNYGYTF
TRBV7-3	TRBD2	NA	TRBJ2-3	TGTGCCAGCAGCTTATCCGGGATAGCGGGAGCAGATACGCAGTATTTT	CASSLSGIAGADTQYF
TRBV7-3	NA	NA	TRBJ2-1	TGTGCCAGCAGCTTAGCTGGCGGGGTCTCCTACAATGAGCAGTTCTTC	CASSLAGGVSYNEQFF
TRBV10-1	TRBD2	NA	TRBJ2-2	TGCGCCAGCGGTGTCGGGAGGGCCTCCCCCGGGGAGCTGTTTTTT	CASGVGRASPGELFF
TRBV2	TRBD2	NA	TRBJ2-1	TGTGCCAGCGCGCGACTAGCGGGAGTGCCCAGCTCCTACAATGAGCAGTTCTTC	CASARLAGVPSSYNEQFF
TRBV10-2	TRBD2	few	TRBJ2-3	TGCGCCAGCAGTCCTAGGACTAGCGGGAGCAGTTACGGTACAGATACGCAGTATTTT	CASSPRTSGSSYGTDTQYF
TRBV5-1	TRBD1	NA	TRBJ2-3	TGCGCCAGCAGACCCCTGACAGGGGGCACGAGCACAGATACGCAGTATTTT	CASRPLTGGTSTDTQYF
TRBV28	NA	few	TRBJ1-1	TGTGCCAGCGGCGGAGCTTTCTTT	CASGGAFF
TRBV19	NA	NA	TRBJ1-5	TGTGCCAGTAGTCCCACGGGACACCATCAGCCCCAGCATTTT	CASSPTGHHQPQHF
TRBV7-2	TRBD1	few	TRBJ1-4	TGTGCCAGCAGCATGGACAGGGGGACGGGGGAACTGTTTTTT	CASSMDRGTGELFF
TRBV28	NA	NA	TRBJ2-2	TGTGCCAGCACTATTTGGGGACAAGGGGAGCTGTTTTTT	CASTIWGQGELFF
TRBV2	TRBD2	NA	TRBJ2-7	TGTGCCAGCAGTGATAGGACTAGCGGCTACGAGCAGTACTTC	CASSDRTSGYEQYF
TRBV2	NA	NA	TRBJ2-1	TGTGCCACCCGGGCGGACTCCTACAATGAGCAGTTCTTC	CATRADSYNEQFF